One and the same sample provided the 20 T cell receptor beta chains below, sequenced in a study of blood T cells in healthy people across ages (dated by TCRdb to the mid-2010s). Library construction relied on 5' RACE. The listed sequencing device is Illumina HiSeq 2500. A second PCR of roughly 6 to 11 cycles was run with a J-beta primer mix and a sample-barcoded 5' primer. In-frame beta chains were kept once TCRdb had trimmed the public reads at Q25 with fastp and called clones with MiXCR. Merged by CDR3 protein, the rows form single entries marked with the most common genes and DNA. The sample table lists 700,000 to 950,000 distinct CDR3 sequences, more than 40% of them with a count of one. Under 25% of the sample comes from the top ten. Sequenced sample: blood. The receptors shown here come from a woman aged 55-69 years in good health.

The chain carries TRBV6-2 or TRBV6-3 and TRBJ2-4; tentative D call: TRBD1 (6 bases). The better agreement between TRBJ2-7 and the DNA end casts doubt on the J call. The CDR3 runs 13 residues. The V gene's germline CDR1 is MNHEY and CDR2 SVGEGT. The CDR3 here is CASRSRDIYEQYF. The CDR3 nucleotides read TGTGCCAGCAGGAGCCGGGACATCTACGAGCAGTACTTC.

The sample holds one count of this clonotype. This chain uses TRBV3-1 with TRBJ2-1; D perhaps matches TRBD2 (5 bases). This CDR3 has 12 amino acids. V lost 5 bases, J lost 9 bases, and 11 bases lay in between. Germline CDR1 reads LGHDT; CDR2 reads YNNKEL (reference sequence). The CDR3 sequence: CASSVAGIEQFF. The DNA of the CDR3 is TGTGCCAGCAGCGTCGCCGGGATTGAGCAGTTCTTC.

This chain joins TRBV7-2 and TRBJ2-7; 8 nucleotides agree with TRBD1. After removal of 2 bases from V and 2 bases from J, the junction contained 5 bases not matched to a gene. CDR3 length: 15 residues. Germline V gene data show CDR1 as SGHTA and CDR2 as FQGNSA. Here the CDR3 reads CASSLKVGQAYEQYF. The CDR3 DNA reads TGTGCCAGCAGCTTAAAGGTGGGACAGGCCTACGAGCAGTACTTC.

This chain connects TRBV28 to TRBJ2-5, with D possibly called TRBD1 or TRBD2 (7 bases each). With 1 base removed from V and 5 bases from J, the gap between germline ends came to 20 bases. The CDR3 totals 17 residues. Germline V gene lookup returns CDR1 MDHEN and CDR2 SYDVKM. DNA of the CDR3: TGTGCCAGCAGTTTATCCCAGGGGGGAGGGGGCGGTGAGACCCAGTACTTC. Amino acid sequence: CASSLSQGGGGGETQYF.

The chain couples TRBV6-2 or TRBV6-3 to TRBJ2-4, with 8 bases lining up with TRBD1. Germline-derived CDR1 and CDR2 are MNHEY and SVGEGT. This CDR3 region has 16 residues. Trimming at V came to 2 bases and at J to 15 bases, leaving 18 bases not matched to a gene. In DNA, the CDR3 is TGTGCCAGCAGTTACCTGACCGGACAGGGTAGCGACGAGCTGTACTTC. Its translation is CASSYLTGQGSDELYF.

The V and J genes are TRBV7-2 and TRBJ1-4, with D tentatively TRBD1 (5 bases). Germline CDR1 reads SGHTA; CDR2 reads FQGNSA. The CDR3 sequence is 14 residues long. V shed 5 bases and J shed 8 bases, with 15 bases lying between them. The chain's CDR3 is CASSQQGGKEKLFF. CDR3 in DNA: TGTGCCAGCAGCCAGCAGGGAGGGAAGGAAAAACTGTTTTTT.

V is TRBV28 and J is TRBJ1-2; weak D call: TRBD1 (5 bases). The CDR3 is 14 residues long. The ends were cut back, 5 bases at V and 2 bases at J, with 12 bases in the middle. Germline V CDR1 and CDR2: MDHEN, SYDVKM. The CDR3 sequence is CASSPHGGNYGYTF. The CDR3 DNA reads TGTGCCAGCAGTCCCCATGGGGGGAACTATGGCTACACCTTC.

Comments on this clonotype: This may be a read error, as it is one base from a much larger clone. V gene TRBV7-9 combines with J gene TRBJ2-5; D gene unclear. CDR3 size: 12 residues. Germline CDR1 SEHNR, CDR2 FQNEAQ (reference sequence). Trimming removed 7 bases from V and 5 bases from J, with 11 bases in between. The CDR3 is CASNPDVETQYF. The CDR3 nucleotides read TGTGCCAGCAACCCCGATGTGGAGACCCAGTACTTC.

This clonotype has more than one count but fewer than ten. This chain connects TRBV24-1 to TRBJ1-2; D is perhaps TRBD1 (6 bases). Trimming took off 3 bases at V and 3 bases at J, with 10 bases between the two ends. The CDR3 loop spans 14 amino acids. Germline lookup yields CDR1 KGHDR and CDR2 SFDVKD. The CDR3 spells CATSDGGLDYGYTF. The DNA of the CDR3 is TGTGCCACCAGTGATGGGGGGCTCGACTATGGCTACACCTTC.

This clonotype showed up many times. The chain is built from TRBV7-7 and TRBJ2-3, with TRBD2 identical over 13 bases. CDR1 is SSHAT and CDR2 is FNYEAQ in the germline V gene (reference sequence). The CDR3 is 16 residues long. V was pared by 5 bases and J by 2 bases, with 4 bases of the junction left unmatched. The CDR3 loop reads CASSLTSGGNTDTQYF. For the CDR3, the DNA is TGTGCCAGCAGCCTGACTAGCGGGGGGAACACAGATACGCAGTATTTT. The whole variable domain, remainder taken from reference TRBV7-7 and TRBJ2-3, is GAGVSQSPRYKVTKRGQDVTLRCDPISSHATLYWYQQALGQGPEFLTYFNYEAQPDKSGLPSDRFSAERPEGSISTLTIQRTEQRDSAMYRCASSLTSGGNTDTQYFGPGTRLTVL.

At least ten counts were recorded for this clonotype. V usage is TRBV4-3 and J usage is TRBJ2-1, with a tentative D call TRBD1 (6 bases). The germline CDR1 and CDR2 sequences are LGHNA and YSLEER. This CDR3 is built from 16 residues. V lost 0 bases and J lost 7, with 16 bases in between. This CDR3 is CASSQDRGTRGNEQFF. As DNA, the CDR3 is TGCGCCAGCAGCCAAGATCGTGGGACAAGAGGGAATGAGCAGTTCTTC.

The V gene is TRBV6-6, the J gene TRBJ2-1, with 10 nucleotides matching TRBD2. The ends lost 8 bases at V and 8 bases at J; junction bases unmatched: 9. This CDR3 is built from 14 residues. CDR1 and CDR2 (germline): MNHNY, SVGAGI (reference sequence). CDR3: CASLDSGRSDEQFF. The CDR3 coding sequence is TGTGCCAGCCTGGATAGCGGGAGGTCAGATGAGCAGTTCTTC.

The CDR3 here is CASSLAGGGLTDTQYF. The CDR3 DNA reads as TGCGCCAGCAGCTTGGCGGGCGGGGGACTCACAGATACGCAGTATTTT. This rearrangement joins TRBV5-1 to TRBJ2-3; TRBD2 matches at 7 bases. CDR1 and CDR2 (germline): SGHRS, YFSETQ. The length of the CDR3 is 16 residues. The ends lost 0 bases at V and 2 bases at J; junction bases unmatched: 6.

The CDR3 loop reads CASSQSVQDHCNEQFF. The CDR3 region has the DNA TGCGCCAGCAGTCAATCGGTGCAGGACCACTGCAATGAGCAGTTCTTC. V usage is TRBV23-1 and J usage is TRBJ2-1; D unresolved. TRBV23-1 falls under the ORF class, with uncertain function. V was cut by 0 bases and J by 6 bases, with 15 bases left in between. The CDR3 is 16 residues long.

V usage is TRBV11-2 and J usage is TRBJ1-1; no definite D call. The CDR3 consists of 15 residues. Trimming pared 0 bases from V and 4 bases from J, leaving 12 bases between. The germline gives CDR1 SGHAT, CDR2 FQNNGV. CDR3 residues: CASSLDPSWSTEAFF. The CDR3 coding sequence is TGTGCCAGCAGCTTAGATCCGAGTTGGTCCACTGAAGCTTTCTTT.

The gene calls are TRBV7-8 and TRBJ1-2; no definite D call. CDR3 size: 15 residues. CDR1 and CDR2 (germline): SGHVS, FQNEAQ. V was cut by 4 bases and J by 3 bases, with 15 bases left in between. Written as DNA, the CDR3 is TGTGCCAGCAGCTCGACCCCAAGGTCAGACTATGGCTACACCTTC. This gives the protein CASSSTPRSDYGYTF.

Only a few counts were recorded for this clonotype. The chain couples TRBV25-1 to TRBJ2-7, with TRBD1 identical over 9 bases. CDR3 length equals 15 residues. V was pared by 1 base and J by 2 bases, with 3 bases of the junction left unmatched. Germline CDR1 MGHDK, CDR2 SYGVNS. CDR3 amino acids: CASSESRTGAYEQYF. The CDR3 region has the DNA TGTGCCAGCAGTGAATCCCGGACAGGGGCCTACGAGCAGTACTTC.

This chain links TRBV9 with TRBJ2-7; D is perhaps TRBD1 (6 bases). CDR3 size: 16 residues. CDR1 SGDLS and CDR2 YYNGEE come from the germline V gene. Trimming pared 0 bases from V and 1 base from J, leaving 14 bases between. CDR3 coding DNA: TGTGCCAGCAGCGTAGCTTGGGGGACAAGTTCCTACGAGCAGTACTTC. Its protein is CASSVAWGTSSYEQYF.

The sample holds a few counts of this clonotype. The chain joins TRBV20-1 to TRBJ2-1, with TRBD2 matching 11 bases. V shed 6 bases, J shed 8 bases, and the junction held 12 bases outside the gene matches. Germline V lookup: CDR1 DFQATT, CDR2 SNEGSKA (reference sequence). CDR3 length equals 15 residues. Here the CDR3 DNA reads TGCAGTGCCGAGTCTAGCGGGAGGATAGGTGATGAGCAGTTCTTC. The encoded protein is CSAESSGRIGDEQFF.

This chain connects TRBV29-1 to TRBJ1-2; D perhaps matches TRBD1 (5 bases). Trimming cost V 7 bases and J 7 bases, with 19 bases left between them. Looked up from germline, CDR1 is SQVTM and CDR2 is ANQGSEA. The CDR3 has 13 amino acids. The CDR3 DNA reads TGCAGCGCCCCGGGGCAGGGTTGGAGTGGCTACACCTTC. Translated: CSAPGQGWSGYTF.